Listed below are T cell receptor beta chains from one sample, sequenced in a study of blood T cell repertoires in COVID-19. Some clones are missing from TCRdb's copy, which holds only in-frame ones; the method was immunoSEQ multiplex PCR. This sample yields some 200,000 clones, of which just over 85% are seen a single time; over 3% belongs to the top ten. What was sequenced was PBMCs or T cells enriched from blood (not recorded which). The receptors derive from a woman aged 40 to 55 with acute COVID-19. The CDR3 runs from the conserved cysteine through the conserved F or W. Fields, in order: J gene, clone size, V gene, D gene, CDR3 protein, CDR3 DNA. A D gene is named only where the DNA matches it firmly. Not all rows give a size; the values are once, few, many and, for expanded clones, a class.

J gene: TRBJ2-5; clone size: -; V gene: TRBV3-1/TRBV3-2; D gene: -; CDR3 protein: CASSYLVGGARGETQYF; CDR3 DNA: TGTGCCAGCAGCTATCTGGTGGGCGGGGCCCGCGGGGAGACCCAGTACTTC
J gene: TRBJ2-6; clone size: -; V gene: TRBV7-2; D gene: TRBD1; CDR3 protein: CASSLWDRGPGANVLTF; CDR3 DNA: TGTGCCAGCAGCTTGTGGGACAGGGGGCCCGGGGCCAACGTCCTGACTTTC
J gene: TRBJ1-2; clone size: -; V gene: TRBV19; D gene: -; CDR3 protein: CASSIDSSVNGYTF; CDR3 DNA: TGTGCCAGTAGTATAGATAGCTCGGTGAATGGCTACACCTTC
J gene: TRBJ2-2; clone size: -; V gene: TRBV5-1; D gene: TRBD2; CDR3 protein: CASSLLAGDANTGELFF; CDR3 DNA: TGCGCCAGCAGCTTGCTCGCGGGGGACGCGAACACCGGGGAGCTGTTTTTT
J gene: TRBJ1-2; clone size: -; V gene: TRBV4-3; D gene: TRBD1; CDR3 protein: CASSQDSGTGIPYTF; CDR3 DNA: TGCGCCAGCAGCCAAGATTCAGGGACAGGGATCCCGTACACCTTC
J gene: TRBJ2-3; clone size: -; V gene: TRBV15; D gene: -; CDR3 protein: CATSRKRAESADTQYF; CDR3 DNA: TGTGCCACCAGCAGGAAGAGAGCCGAAAGCGCAGATACGCAGTATTTT
J gene: TRBJ2-2; clone size: -; V gene: TRBV2; D gene: TRBD2; CDR3 protein: CASGLAGVTGELFF; CDR3 DNA: TGTGCCAGCGGACTAGCGGGGGTCACCGGGGAGCTGTTTTTT
J gene: TRBJ2-1; clone size: -; V gene: TRBV14; D gene: TRBD2; CDR3 protein: CASSRAGRGGRNEQFF; CDR3 DNA: TGTGCCAGCAGCCGCGCTGGGCGGGGGGGCCGCAATGAGCAGTTCTTC
J gene: TRBJ2-3; clone size: -; V gene: TRBV5-4; D gene: TRBD1; CDR3 protein: CASSGTGESTDTQYF; CDR3 DNA: TGTGCCAGCAGCGGGACAGGGGAGAGCACAGATACGCAGTATTTT
J gene: TRBJ2-3; clone size: -; V gene: TRBV7-8; D gene: TRBD2; CDR3 protein: CASSLAARGGTDTQYF; CDR3 DNA: TGTGCCAGCAGCTTAGCGGCGCGGGGGGGCACAGATACGCAGTATTTT
J gene: TRBJ1-1; clone size: -; V gene: TRBV10-3; D gene: -; CDR3 protein: CAISAGGGNTEAFF; CDR3 DNA: TGTGCCATCAGTGCTGGCGGTGGGAACACTGAAGCTTTCTTT
J gene: TRBJ1-1; clone size: -; V gene: TRBV12-3/TRBV12-4; D gene: -; CDR3 protein: CASRRIQNTEAFF; CDR3 DNA: TGTGCCAGCAGGCGGATACAGAACACTGAAGCTTTCTTT
J gene: TRBJ1-1; clone size: -; V gene: TRBV6-5; D gene: -; CDR3 protein: CASSYATGMGPAFF; CDR3 DNA: TGTGCCAGCAGTTACGCCACAGGGATGGGGCCAGCTTTCTTT
J gene: TRBJ2-1; clone size: once; V gene: TRBV27; D gene: -; CDR3 protein: CASSLGAEQFF; CDR3 DNA: TGTGCCAGCAGTTTAGGGGCGGAGCAGTTCTTC
J gene: TRBJ1-2; clone size: once; V gene: TRBV5-1; D gene: TRBD1; CDR3 protein: CASSQRTGSQVYGYTF; CDR3 DNA: TGCGCCAGCAGCCAAAGGACAGGGTCCCAGGTTTATGGCTACACCTTC
J gene: TRBJ2-3; clone size: -; V gene: TRBV19; D gene: TRBD2; CDR3 protein: CASSPGGASTDTQYF; CDR3 DNA: TGTGCCAGTAGCCCGGGGGGGGCCAGCACAGATACGCAGTATTTT
J gene: TRBJ2-5; clone size: -; V gene: TRBV5-6; D gene: -; CDR3 protein: CASSLIRGLETQYF; CDR3 DNA: TGTGCCAGCAGCTTGATACGGGGTCTGGAGACCCAGTACTTC
J gene: TRBJ1-1; clone size: -; V gene: TRBV29-1; D gene: TRBD1; CDR3 protein: CSVKPDRGMNTEAFF; CDR3 DNA: TGCAGCGTAAAACCCGACAGGGGGATGAACACTGAAGCTTTCTTT
J gene: TRBJ1-2; clone size: -; V gene: TRBV3-1/TRBV3-2; D gene: TRBD1; CDR3 protein: CASSHVAGGLIYGYTF; CDR3 DNA: TGTGCCAGCAGCCATGTGGCAGGGGGCTTGATCTATGGCTACACCTTC
J gene: TRBJ1-2; clone size: -; V gene: TRBV10-3; D gene: -; CDR3 protein: CAIRANAGQLNYGYTF; CDR3 DNA: TGTGCCATCAGGGCTAATGCCGGACAGCTCAACTATGGCTACACCTTC
J gene: TRBJ1-4; clone size: -; V gene: TRBV11-1; D gene: TRBD1; CDR3 protein: CASSLPTGVGEKLFF; CDR3 DNA: TGTGCCAGCAGCTTACCGACAGGGGTCGGTGAAAAACTGTTTTTT
J gene: TRBJ1-3; clone size: -; V gene: TRBV6-5; D gene: -; CDR3 protein: CASSYRGDGGTIYF; CDR3 DNA: TGTGCCAGCAGTTACCGCGGGGACGGCGGCACCATATATTTT
J gene: TRBJ1-1; clone size: -; V gene: TRBV6-6; D gene: -; CDR3 protein: CASSPRDSVGGTEAFF; CDR3 DNA: TGTGCCAGCAGCCCCAGGGATTCAGTGGGTGGCACTGAAGCTTTCTTT
J gene: TRBJ1-6; clone size: -; V gene: TRBV11-3; D gene: TRBD1; CDR3 protein: CASSLGQDNSPLHF; CDR3 DNA: TGTGCCAGCAGCTTGGGACAGGACAATTCACCCCTCCACTTT
J gene: TRBJ2-3; clone size: -; V gene: TRBV4-3; D gene: -; CDR3 protein: CASSQGRDKYTDTQYF; CDR3 DNA: TGCGCCAGCAGCCAGGGACGGGACAAATACACAGATACGCAGTATTTT
J gene: TRBJ2-3; clone size: -; V gene: TRBV5-1; D gene: TRBD2; CDR3 protein: CASSLRKASGGGTDTQYF; CDR3 DNA: TGCGCCAGCAGCCTACGTAAGGCTAGCGGGGGTGGTACAGATACGCAGTATTTT
J gene: TRBJ1-2; clone size: -; V gene: TRBV28; D gene: -; CDR3 protein: CASSRNYGYTF; CDR3 DNA: TGTGCCAGCAGCCGTAACTATGGCTACACCTTC
J gene: TRBJ2-7; clone size: -; V gene: TRBV9; D gene: TRBD2; CDR3 protein: CASSPTSGGSYEQYF; CDR3 DNA: TGTGCCAGCAGCCCTACTAGCGGGGGCTCCTACGAGCAGTACTTC
J gene: TRBJ2-5; clone size: few; V gene: TRBV7-2; D gene: -; CDR3 protein: CASSLGHTVGETQYF; CDR3 DNA: TGTGCCAGCAGCCTGGGGCATACGGTAGGGGAGACCCAGTACTTC
J gene: TRBJ2-5; clone size: -; V gene: TRBV14; D gene: TRBD1; CDR3 protein: CASSQWKGAVQETQYF; CDR3 DNA: TGTGCCAGCAGCCAGTGGAAGGGGGCAGTGCAAGAGACCCAGTACTTC
J gene: TRBJ1-2; clone size: -; V gene: TRBV6-1; D gene: -; CDR3 protein: CASSEAGGNYGYTF; CDR3 DNA: TGTGCCAGCAGTGAAGCCGGGGGGAACTATGGCTACACCTTC
J gene: TRBJ1-1; clone size: -; V gene: TRBV23-1; D gene: TRBD1; CDR3 protein: CASSFRRSVVGQGVRTEAFF; CDR3 DNA: TGCGCCAGCAGTTTCCGGCGCTCGGTCGTAGGACAGGGGGTCAGGACTGAAGCTTTCTTT
J gene: TRBJ2-4; clone size: -; V gene: TRBV7-9; D gene: TRBD1; CDR3 protein: CASSYPRTGGGDIQYF; CDR3 DNA: TGTGCCAGCAGTTACCCAAGGACAGGGGGTGGCGACATTCAGTACTTC
J gene: TRBJ1-2; clone size: -; V gene: TRBV2; D gene: TRBD1; CDR3 protein: CASSERRGQDGYTF; CDR3 DNA: TGTGCCAGCAGTGAAAGGAGGGGGCAGGACGGCTACACCTTC
J gene: TRBJ1-5; clone size: -; V gene: TRBV19; D gene: TRBD1; CDR3 protein: CASRDPGQGGQPQHF; CDR3 DNA: TGTGCCAGTAGAGATCCGGGACAGGGTGGTCAGCCCCAGCATTTT
J gene: TRBJ1-1; clone size: -; V gene: TRBV29-1; D gene: -; CDR3 protein: CSAQGNLRTTNTEAFF; CDR3 DNA: TGCAGCGCACAGGGCAATCTGCGAACTACGAACACTGAAGCTTTCTTT
J gene: TRBJ2-1; clone size: -; V gene: TRBV11-2; D gene: -; CDR3 protein: CASSLSGAYNEQFF; CDR3 DNA: TGTGCCAGCAGCTTATCAGGGGCTTACAATGAGCAGTTCTTC
J gene: TRBJ1-1; clone size: -; V gene: TRBV19; D gene: TRBD1; CDR3 protein: CASSRDRPNTEAFF; CDR3 DNA: TGTGCCAGTAGTAGGGACAGGCCGAACACTGAAGCTTTCTTT
J gene: TRBJ2-2; clone size: -; V gene: TRBV3-1/TRBV3-2; D gene: -; CDR3 protein: CASSPLGGGWELFF; CDR3 DNA: TGTGCCAGCAGCCCCTTAGGTGGCGGCTGGGAGCTGTTTTTT
J gene: TRBJ1-6; clone size: -; V gene: TRBV6-1; D gene: -; CDR3 protein: CASSEGGTGNSPLHF; CDR3 DNA: TGTGCCAGCAGTGAAGGGGGAACAGGGAATTCACCCCTCCACTTT